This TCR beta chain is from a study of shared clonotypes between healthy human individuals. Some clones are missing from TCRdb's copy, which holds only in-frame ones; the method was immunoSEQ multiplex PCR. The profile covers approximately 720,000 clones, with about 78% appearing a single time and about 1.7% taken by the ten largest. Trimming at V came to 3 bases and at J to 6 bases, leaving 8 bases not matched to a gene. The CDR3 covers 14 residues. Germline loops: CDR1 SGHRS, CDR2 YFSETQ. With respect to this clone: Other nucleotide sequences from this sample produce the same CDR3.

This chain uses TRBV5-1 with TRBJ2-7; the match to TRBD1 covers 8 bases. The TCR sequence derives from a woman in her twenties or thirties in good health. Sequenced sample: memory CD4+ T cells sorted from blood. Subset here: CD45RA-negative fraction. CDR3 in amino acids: CASSSGTGPFEQYF. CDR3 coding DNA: TGCGCCAGCAGCTCCGGGACAGGTCCTTTCGAGCAGTACTTC.